This note documents a single T cell receptor (beta chain) sequence. This entry belongs to a study of shared clonotypes between healthy human individuals. The assay was immunoSEQ multiplex PCR, and TCRdb's table has in-frame clones only and misses some. In the table there are 1,500,000 or so clones, about 98.5% of which are singletons. The CDR3 contains 15 residues. V lost 10 bases to trimming and J lost 0 bases; unmatched junction nucleotides: 8. Germline CDR1 LNHDA, CDR2 SQIVND (reference sequence). The specimen sequenced was naive CD4+ T cells sorted from blood. Subset: CD45RA+ positively selected. The chain carries TRBV19 and TRBJ2-1; 8 bases fit TRBD1. This clonotype was obtained from a man aged 25-45 years in good health. In DNA, the CDR3 is TGTGCCACCAAAAGGGGGACAGGCTCCTACAATGAGCAGTTCTTC. This sequence encodes CATKRGTGSYNEQFF.